The clone carrying this TCR beta chain was counted many times. What it binds is unknown. This record comes from a study of CD8 T cells in ankylosing spondylitis. Findings of the study overall: Apparently characteristic of ankylosing spondylitis blood was a TCR beta motif (eight highly homologous variants). Peripheral blood held disease-linked clones only at relatively low frequency, and these were CD8+.

TCRdb analysed the 5' RACE reads with MiXCR anew, one entry per CDR3 protein. The repertoire holds more than 500,000 distinct CDR3 sequences, roughly 5% seen once, with around 3.4% in the top ten. This CDR3 spans 15 amino acids. V was clipped by 3 bases and J by 2 bases, with 14 bases between them. Germline CDR1 reads SQVTM; CDR2 reads ANQGSEA. The specimen was blood, either unsorted or a sorted T cell fraction (not recorded which). This chain joins TRBV29-1 and TRBJ2-1; TRBD1 might be the D (5 bases). This receptor was obtained from a male donor with ankylosing spondylitis. DNA for the CDR3: TGCAGCGTTGACACCAGGGAAAAAGCCTACAATGAGCAGTTCTTC. This translates into CSVDTREKAYNEQFF.